This T cell receptor (beta chain) was found in a study of T cells in Graves' hyperthyroidism and ophthalmopathy. This clonotype was observed a few times. Amplification yielded TCR beta CDR3 regions, with RNA transcripts as the source. The study used the HTBI primer set for a first-round RT-PCR of the TCR CDR3. In TCRdb, the multiplex PCR reads were re-called with MiXCR into one record per CDR3 protein. Found here are approximately 740,000 distinct CDR3 sequences, 14% of them singletons; the top ten hold 10% to 13%. Sequencing was carried out using blood. This TCR derives from a woman aged 18 to 35 with Graves' hyperthyroidism.

In DNA, the CDR3 is TGCGCCAGCAGCTGGGCACAGGGCACTGAAGCTTTCTTT. It encodes CASSWAQGTEAFF. The chain recombines TRBV5-1 with TRBJ1-1, with TRBD1 as a possible D gene (6 bases). There are 13 residues in the CDR3. CDR1 is SGHRS, CDR2 YFSETQ, per germline. V lost 3 bases to trimming and J lost 4 bases, with 10 bases between them.